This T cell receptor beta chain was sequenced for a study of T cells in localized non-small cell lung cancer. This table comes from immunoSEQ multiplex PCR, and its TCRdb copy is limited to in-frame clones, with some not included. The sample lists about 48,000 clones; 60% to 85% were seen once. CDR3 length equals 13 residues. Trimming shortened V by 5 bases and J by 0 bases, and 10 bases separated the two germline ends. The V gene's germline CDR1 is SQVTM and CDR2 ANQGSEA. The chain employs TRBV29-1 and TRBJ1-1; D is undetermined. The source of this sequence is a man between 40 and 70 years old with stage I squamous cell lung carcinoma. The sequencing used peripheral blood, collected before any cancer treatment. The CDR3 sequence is CSVRRALNTEAFF. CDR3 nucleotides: TGCAGCGTTCGACGTGCCTTGAACACTGAAGCTTTCTTT.